This entry features one TCR beta chain sequence. Some clones are missing from TCRdb's copy, which holds only in-frame ones; the method was immunoSEQ multiplex PCR. This sample has 200,000 or so clones, with 84% found just once. This entry comes from a study of blood T cell repertoires in COVID-19. This sequence was found in a man in his sixties who had recovered from COVID-19. Specimen: PBMCs or T cells enriched from blood (not recorded which).

As DNA, the CDR3 is TGTGCCACCAGCAGTGTGCCGGGACATAGCCCCCGGAGCTCCTACGAGCAGTACTTC. Residues: CATSSVPGHSPRSSYEQYF. The J gene is TRBJ2-7, the V gene TRBV15; D may be TRBD1 (6 bases). V dropped 3 bases and J dropped 0 bases, with 24 bases sitting between them. The CDR3 extends over 19 amino acids. Germline lookup yields CDR1 LNHNV and CDR2 YYDKDF (reference sequence).